There are a few counts of the clone carrying this T cell receptor beta chain. The antigen remains unidentified. Molecular barcoding with unique molecular identifiers was used for the TCRbeta library. TCRdb independently ran MiXCR on the PCR reads; one entry per CDR3 protein. Here the sample spans about 420,000 distinct CDR3 sequences, around 15% being singletons. This sample stems from a study of T-cell reconstitution after alpha-beta-depleted transplantation in children. Broader study findings: Some patients' high day-60 TCRbeta diversity was attributed to recipient cells surviving conditioning. Alpha-beta T cells about two months after transplant reportedly derived from several hundred expanded graft clones. Hyperexpanded clones declined; after one year, newly produced T cells mostly supplied diversity.

V gave up 0 bases and J gave up 4 bases, with 7 bases separating them. This CDR3 contains 12 residues. The germline V gene encodes CDR1 DFQATT and CDR2 SNEGSKA (reference sequence). Sequencing used PBMCs, mostly from graft donor cells, obtained 360 days after TCRalphabeta/CD19-depleted stem cell transplant. This sequence originates from a boy younger than two who had a stem cell transplant for Wiskott-Aldrich syndrome, so the T cells may come from the graft donor. The chain carries TRBV20-1 and TRBJ2-7; D is uncertain. The CDR3 nucleotides are TGCAGTGCTAGAGATAGTCTATACGAGCAGTACTTC. Its translation is CSARDSLYEQYF.